The TCR beta chain under discussion was sequenced for a study of T cell changes during pregnancy in multiple sclerosis. CDR1 and CDR2 from the germline V gene are SGDLS and YYNGEE. V lost 1 base and J lost 2, with 10 bases in between. The CDR3 loop spans 15 amino acids. Some clones are missing from TCRdb's copy, which holds only in-frame ones; the method was immunoSEQ multiplex PCR. In the table there are tens of thousands of clones, 85% to 95% of which are singletons. The sample was peripheral blood, taken in the third trimester of pregnancy. This receptor was identified in a female donor with multiple sclerosis, enrolled in a pregnancy study. This rearrangement joins TRBV9 to TRBJ1-5, with D hard to call. CDR3 sequence: CASSVSAGGNQPQHF. In DNA form, the CDR3 reads TGTGCCAGCAGCGTATCTGCGGGTGGCAATCAGCCCCAGCATTTT.